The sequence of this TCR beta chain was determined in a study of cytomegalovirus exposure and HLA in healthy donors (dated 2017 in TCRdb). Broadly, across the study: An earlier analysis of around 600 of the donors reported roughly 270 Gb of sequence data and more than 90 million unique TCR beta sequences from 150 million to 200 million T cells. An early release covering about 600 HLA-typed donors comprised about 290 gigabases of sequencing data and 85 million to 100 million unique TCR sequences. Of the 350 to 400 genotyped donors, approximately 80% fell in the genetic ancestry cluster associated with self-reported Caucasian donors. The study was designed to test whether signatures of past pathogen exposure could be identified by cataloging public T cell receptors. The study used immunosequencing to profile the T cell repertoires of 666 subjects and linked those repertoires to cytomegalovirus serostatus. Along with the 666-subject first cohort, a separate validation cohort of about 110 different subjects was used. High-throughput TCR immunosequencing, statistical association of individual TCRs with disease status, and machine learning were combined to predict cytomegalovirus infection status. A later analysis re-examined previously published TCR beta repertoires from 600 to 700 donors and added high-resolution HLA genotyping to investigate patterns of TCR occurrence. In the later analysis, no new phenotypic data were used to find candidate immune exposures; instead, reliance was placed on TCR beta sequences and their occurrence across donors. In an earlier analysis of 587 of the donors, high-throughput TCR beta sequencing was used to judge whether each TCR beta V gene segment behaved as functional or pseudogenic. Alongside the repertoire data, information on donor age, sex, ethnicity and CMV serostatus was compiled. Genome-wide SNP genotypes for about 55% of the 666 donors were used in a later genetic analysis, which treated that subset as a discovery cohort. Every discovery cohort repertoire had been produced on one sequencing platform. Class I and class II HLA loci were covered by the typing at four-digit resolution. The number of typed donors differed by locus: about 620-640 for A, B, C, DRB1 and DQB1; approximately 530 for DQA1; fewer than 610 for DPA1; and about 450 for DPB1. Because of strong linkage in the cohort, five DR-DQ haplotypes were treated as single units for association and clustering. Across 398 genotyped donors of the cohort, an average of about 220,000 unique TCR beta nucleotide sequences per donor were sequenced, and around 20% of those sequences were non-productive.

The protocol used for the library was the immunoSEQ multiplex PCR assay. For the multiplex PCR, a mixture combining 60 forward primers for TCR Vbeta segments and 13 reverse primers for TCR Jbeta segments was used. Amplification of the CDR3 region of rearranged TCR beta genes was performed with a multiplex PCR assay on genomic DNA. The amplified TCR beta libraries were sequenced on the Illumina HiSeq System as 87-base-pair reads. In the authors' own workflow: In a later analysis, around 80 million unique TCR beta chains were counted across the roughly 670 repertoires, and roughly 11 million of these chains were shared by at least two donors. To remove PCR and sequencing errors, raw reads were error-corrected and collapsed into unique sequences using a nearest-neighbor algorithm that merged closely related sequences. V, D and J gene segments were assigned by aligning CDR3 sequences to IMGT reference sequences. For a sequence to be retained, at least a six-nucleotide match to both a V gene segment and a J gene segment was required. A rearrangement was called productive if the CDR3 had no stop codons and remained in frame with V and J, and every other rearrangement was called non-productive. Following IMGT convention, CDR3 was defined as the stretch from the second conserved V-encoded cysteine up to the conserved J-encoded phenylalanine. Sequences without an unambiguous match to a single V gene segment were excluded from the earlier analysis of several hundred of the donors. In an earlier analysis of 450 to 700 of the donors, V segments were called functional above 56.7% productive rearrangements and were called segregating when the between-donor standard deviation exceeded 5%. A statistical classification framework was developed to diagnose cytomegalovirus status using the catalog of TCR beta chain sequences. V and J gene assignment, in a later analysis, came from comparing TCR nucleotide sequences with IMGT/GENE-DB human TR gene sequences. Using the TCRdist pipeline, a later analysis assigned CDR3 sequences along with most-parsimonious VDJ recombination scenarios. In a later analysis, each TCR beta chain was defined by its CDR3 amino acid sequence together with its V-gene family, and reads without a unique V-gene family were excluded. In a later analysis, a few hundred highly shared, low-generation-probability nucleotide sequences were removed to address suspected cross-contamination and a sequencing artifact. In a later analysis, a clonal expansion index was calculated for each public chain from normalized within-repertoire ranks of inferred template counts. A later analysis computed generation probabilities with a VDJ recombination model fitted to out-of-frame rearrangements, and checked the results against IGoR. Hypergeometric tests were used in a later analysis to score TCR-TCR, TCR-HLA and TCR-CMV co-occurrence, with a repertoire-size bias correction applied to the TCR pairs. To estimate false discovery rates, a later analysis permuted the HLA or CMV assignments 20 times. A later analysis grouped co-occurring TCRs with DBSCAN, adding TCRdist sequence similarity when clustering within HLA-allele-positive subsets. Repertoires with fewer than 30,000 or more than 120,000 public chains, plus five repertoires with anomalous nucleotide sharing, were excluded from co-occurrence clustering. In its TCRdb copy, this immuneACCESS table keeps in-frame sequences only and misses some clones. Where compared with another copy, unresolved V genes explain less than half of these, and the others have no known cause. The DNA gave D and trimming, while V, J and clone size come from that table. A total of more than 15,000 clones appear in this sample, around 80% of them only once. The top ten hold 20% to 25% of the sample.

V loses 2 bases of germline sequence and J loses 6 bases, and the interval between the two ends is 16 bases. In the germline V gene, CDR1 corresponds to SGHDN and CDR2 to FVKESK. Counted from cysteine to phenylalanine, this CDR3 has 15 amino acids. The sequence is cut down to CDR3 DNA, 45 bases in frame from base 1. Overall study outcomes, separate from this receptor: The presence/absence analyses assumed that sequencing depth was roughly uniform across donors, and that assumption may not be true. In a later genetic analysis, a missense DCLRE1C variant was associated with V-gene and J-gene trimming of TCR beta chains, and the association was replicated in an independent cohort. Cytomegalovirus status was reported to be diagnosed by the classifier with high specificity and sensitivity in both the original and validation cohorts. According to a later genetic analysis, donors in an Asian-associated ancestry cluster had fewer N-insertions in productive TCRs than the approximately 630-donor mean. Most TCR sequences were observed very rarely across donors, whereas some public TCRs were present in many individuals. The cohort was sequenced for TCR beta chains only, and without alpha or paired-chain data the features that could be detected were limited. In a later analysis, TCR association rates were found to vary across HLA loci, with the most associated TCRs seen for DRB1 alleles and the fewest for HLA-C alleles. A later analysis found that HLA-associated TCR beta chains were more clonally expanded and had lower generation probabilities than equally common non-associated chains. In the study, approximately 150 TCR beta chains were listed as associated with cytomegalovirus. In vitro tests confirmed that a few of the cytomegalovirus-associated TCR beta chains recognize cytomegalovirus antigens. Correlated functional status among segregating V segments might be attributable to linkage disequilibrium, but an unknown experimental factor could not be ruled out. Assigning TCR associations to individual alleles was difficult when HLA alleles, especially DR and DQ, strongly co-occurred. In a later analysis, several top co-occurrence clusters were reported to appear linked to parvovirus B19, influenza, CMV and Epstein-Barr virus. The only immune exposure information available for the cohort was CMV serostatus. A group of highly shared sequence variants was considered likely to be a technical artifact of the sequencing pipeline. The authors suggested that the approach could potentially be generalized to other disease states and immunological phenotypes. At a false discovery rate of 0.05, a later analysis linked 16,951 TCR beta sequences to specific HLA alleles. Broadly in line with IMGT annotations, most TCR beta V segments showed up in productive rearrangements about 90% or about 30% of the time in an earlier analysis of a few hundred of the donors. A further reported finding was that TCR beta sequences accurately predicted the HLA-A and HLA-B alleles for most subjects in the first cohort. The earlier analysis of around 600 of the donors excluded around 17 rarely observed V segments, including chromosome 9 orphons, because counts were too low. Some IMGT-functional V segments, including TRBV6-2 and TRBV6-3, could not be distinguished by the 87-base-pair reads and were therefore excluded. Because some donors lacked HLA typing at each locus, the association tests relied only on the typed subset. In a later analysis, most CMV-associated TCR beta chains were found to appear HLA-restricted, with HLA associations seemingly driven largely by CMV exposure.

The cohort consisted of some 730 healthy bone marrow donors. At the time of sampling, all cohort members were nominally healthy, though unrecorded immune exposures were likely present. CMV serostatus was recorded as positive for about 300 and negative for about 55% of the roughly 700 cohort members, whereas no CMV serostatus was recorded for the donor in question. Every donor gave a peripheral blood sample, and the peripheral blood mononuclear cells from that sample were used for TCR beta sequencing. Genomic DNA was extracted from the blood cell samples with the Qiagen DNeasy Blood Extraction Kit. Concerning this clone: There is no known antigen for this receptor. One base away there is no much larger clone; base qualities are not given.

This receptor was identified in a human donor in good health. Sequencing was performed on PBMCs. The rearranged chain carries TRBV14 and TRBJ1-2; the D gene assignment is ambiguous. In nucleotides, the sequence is TGTGCCAGCAGCCAACTACGGGCGGGGAGAGATGGCTACACCTTC. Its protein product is CASSQLRAGRDGYTF.